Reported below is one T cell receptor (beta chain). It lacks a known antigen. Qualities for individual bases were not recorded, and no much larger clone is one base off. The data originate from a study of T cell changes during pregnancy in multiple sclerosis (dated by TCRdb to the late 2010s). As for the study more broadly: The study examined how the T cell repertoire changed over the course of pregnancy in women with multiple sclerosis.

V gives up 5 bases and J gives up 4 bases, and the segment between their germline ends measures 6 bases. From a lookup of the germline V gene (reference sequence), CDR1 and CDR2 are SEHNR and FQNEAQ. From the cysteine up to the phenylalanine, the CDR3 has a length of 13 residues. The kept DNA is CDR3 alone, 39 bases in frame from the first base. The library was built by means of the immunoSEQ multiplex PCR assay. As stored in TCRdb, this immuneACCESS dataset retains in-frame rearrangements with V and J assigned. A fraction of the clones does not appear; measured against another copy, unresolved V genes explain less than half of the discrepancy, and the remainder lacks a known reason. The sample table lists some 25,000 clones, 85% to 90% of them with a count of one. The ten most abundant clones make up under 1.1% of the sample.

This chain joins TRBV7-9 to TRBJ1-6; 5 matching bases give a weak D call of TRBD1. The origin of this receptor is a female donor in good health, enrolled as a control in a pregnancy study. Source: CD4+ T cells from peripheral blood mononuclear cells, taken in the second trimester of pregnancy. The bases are TGTGCCAGCAGCCAGGGATATAATTCACCCCTCCACTTT. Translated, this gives CASSQGYNSPLHF. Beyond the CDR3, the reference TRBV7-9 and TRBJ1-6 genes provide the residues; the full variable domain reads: DTGVSQNPRHKITKRGQNVTFRCDPISEHNRLYWYRQTLGQGPEFLTYFQNEAQLEKSRLLSDRFSAERPKGSFSTLEIQRTEQGDSAMYLCASSQGYNSPLHFGNGTRLTVT.